Presented here are 5 T cell receptor beta chains from one specimen sequenced in a study of blood T cell repertoires in COVID-19. Here immunoSEQ multiplex PCR was the method, and the copy in TCRdb shows in-frame clones only, minus some. The sample includes approximately 160,000 clones, around 83% of them seen just once. The sample consisted of peripheral blood. Receptor source: a woman in her sixties with COVID-19, enrolled during active disease.

The chain recombines TRBV10-3 with TRBJ1-5; D is undetermined. The CDR3 is 14 amino acids. The ends were cut back, 10 bases at V and 7 bases at J, with 20 bases in the middle. Germline V gene data show CDR1 as ENHRY and CDR2 as SYGVKD. CDR3 DNA sequence: TGTGCCACATTAGCGGACCCCGTAGGGCAGCCCCAGCATTTT. It yields the protein CATLADPVGQPQHF.

This CDR3 is CASSTWDRGATEAFF. As DNA, the CDR3 is TGCGCCAGCAGCACCTGGGACAGGGGGGCGACTGAAGCTTTCTTT. The J gene is TRBJ1-1, the V gene TRBV5-1; 11 positions match TRBD1. Germline CDR1 is SGHRS and CDR2 is YFSETQ. The CDR3 totals 15 residues. Trimming took 4 bases from V and 5 from J; bases not matched to a gene: 7.

The rearrangement links TRBV27 to TRBJ1-5; the D is unclear. The ends were cut back, 5 bases at V and 7 bases at J, with 18 bases in the middle. This CDR3 spans 15 amino acids. Germline CDR1 reads MNHEY; CDR2 reads SMNVEV (reference sequence). The CDR3 here is CASSPGELLSQPQHF. CDR3 bases: TGTGCCAGCAGTCCCGGAGAGCTCCTGAGCCAGCCCCAGCATTTT.

The J gene is TRBJ2-3, the V gene TRBV6-5; D might be TRBD2 (6 bases). The V end lost 2 bases, the J end lost 2 bases, and 11 bases lay between the germline ends. The CDR3 contains 15 residues. Germline V gene lookup returns CDR1 MNHEY and CDR2 SVGAGI. As DNA, the CDR3 is TGTGCCAGCAGTTACGGGGTAGCGGACACAGATACGCAGTATTTT. Translation: CASSYGVADTDTQYF.

CDR3 in DNA: TGTGCCAGCAGCTCGACAACGGAAAAACTGTTTTTT. Amino acids: CASSSTTEKLFF. The rearrangement uses TRBV5-6 and TRBJ1-4; the D is unclear. The CDR3 consists of 12 residues. Germline lookup yields CDR1 SGHDT and CDR2 YYEEEE. Trimming pared 3 bases from V and 8 bases from J, leaving 8 bases between.